This T cell receptor beta chain came from a study of shared clonotypes between healthy human individuals. General study results and limits: Represented diversity (both genetic and exposure-history) was limited by the small number of donors.

In this sample, this clone turned up once. Its antigen is still unknown. The sample contains more than one DNA sequence encoding this CDR3. CDR3 length equals 11 residues. Germline CDR1 reads DFQATT; CDR2 reads SNEGSKA (reference sequence). Trimming removed 6 bases at V and 3 bases at J, with 8 bases between. Data came from immunoSEQ multiplex PCR; TCRdb stores just in-frame clones and leaves some out. The sample includes about 500,000 clones, roughly three quarters of them seen just once. V gene TRBV20-1 combines with J gene TRBJ1-1; TRBD1 is a possible D gene (5 bases). This clonotype originated in a woman between 40 and 55 years old in good health. Some clones in this sample may be carry-over from other donors' samples. What was sequenced was PBMCs. CDR3 sequence (DNA): TGCAGTGCGCGAGGGGACACTGAAGCTTTCTTT. This encodes CSARGDTEAFF.